The 23 T cell receptor beta chains presented below share a single source sample, sequenced in a study of regulatory T cells in long-lasting Graves disease. To make TCR beta libraries, researchers used iRepertoire HTBI primers and Arm-PCR of CDR3 regions. MiXCR was run by TCRdb on the multiplex PCR reads, yielding one entry per CDR3 protein. The data contain approximately 350,000 distinct CDR3 sequences, roughly 12% of them singletons. Time point meaning: newly diagnosed GD, antithyroid drugs for less than 3 months. Researchers made the TCR library from RNA that was extracted from PBMCs. The same sample was also used in a study of T cells in Graves' hyperthyroidism and ophthalmopathy.

The sequencing here drew on peripheral blood mononuclear cells (PBMCs), taken at new diagnosis, from a patient treated with antithyroid drugs. The receptors derive from a woman aged 18-29 years with Graves disease.

The table lists this clonotype with many counts. This rearrangement joins TRBV2 to TRBJ1-1, with unresolved D. The CDR3 has 15 amino acids. Germline V gene data show CDR1 as SNHLY and CDR2 as FYNNEI. V lost 1 base, J lost 6 bases, and 15 bases lay in between. CDR3 amino acids: CASSEGRRGSAEAFF. CDR3 nucleotides: TGTGCCAGCAGTGAAGGTCGCCGGGGTTCGGCTGAAGCTTTCTTT.

The rearrangement joins TRBV2 to TRBJ1-3; D ambiguous. The V gene's germline CDR1 is SNHLY and CDR2 FYNNEI. Trimming took 6 bases from V and 5 from J, leaving 14 bases between them. CDR3 length: 14 residues. This CDR3 is CASRVHGGRNTIYF. CDR3 sequence (DNA): TGTGCCAGCAGAGTACACGGAGGTAGAAACACCATATATTTT. Full variable domain (remainder filled in from reference TRBV2 and TRBJ1-3): EPEVTQTPSHQVTQMGQEVILRCVPISNHLYFYWYRQILGQKVEFLVSFYNNEISEKSEIFDDQFSVERPDGSNFTLKIRSTKLEDSAMYFCASRVHGGRNTIYFGEGSWLTVV.

This clonotype was counted many times. The CDR3 sequence is CASSPVGDREKLFF. CDR3 DNA sequence: TGTGCCAGCTCACCAGTGGGAGATCGAGAAAAACTGTTTTTT. The chain employs TRBV18 and TRBJ1-4; no firm D call. The CDR3 extends over 14 amino acids. CDR1 and CDR2 (germline): KGHSH, LQKENI. The V end was cut by 2 bases, the J end by 8 bases, with 12 bases between.

This clonotype was found many times. V usage is TRBV13 and J usage is TRBJ1-2; D remains ambiguous. The CDR3 length is 15 residues. V was trimmed by 7 bases and J by 1 base, leaving 16 bases between them. CDR1 is PRHDT, CDR2 FYEKMQ, per germline (reference sequence). The CDR3 nucleotides read TGTGCCAGCACCCAGCTTACCCGGGGTAACTATGGCTACACCTTC. Translating it yields CASTQLTRGNYGYTF.

This clonotype was counted many times. The genes are TRBV9 and TRBJ2-1, with D possibly matching TRBD2 (6 bases). The CDR3 has 17 residues. Trimming cost V 2 bases and J 3 bases, with 18 bases left between them. Germline CDR1 is SGDLS and CDR2 is YYNGEE. The CDR3 protein is CASSVARGGLLYNEQFF. The CDR3 nucleotides read TGTGCCAGCAGCGTCGCGAGGGGTGGACTACTCTACAATGAGCAGTTCTTC.

The chain couples TRBV5-1 to TRBJ2-2; TRBD2 aligns across 11 bases. CDR1 and CDR2 from the germline V gene are SGHRS and YFSETQ. There are 17 residues in the CDR3. The ends lost 4 bases at V and 4 bases at J; junction bases unmatched: 9. This CDR3 reads CASSQNLAGGPTGELFF. CDR3 nucleotide sequence: TGCGCCAGCAGCCAAAACCTAGCGGGAGGACCCACCGGGGAGCTGTTTTTT.

This clonotype has more than one count but fewer than ten. The chain's CDR3 is CASSDRDRGDEKLFF. The CDR3 region has the DNA TGTGCCAGCAGTGACCGGGACAGGGGAGATGAAAAACTGTTTTTT. The genes are TRBV25-1 and TRBJ1-4, with 10 bases identical to TRBD1. This CDR3 contains 15 residues. With 3 bases clipped from V and 6 bases from J, the junction kept 4 bases outside the gene matches. The germline CDR1 and CDR2 sequences are MGHDK and SYGVNS.

This clonotype was counted at least ten times. The rearrangement joins TRBV13 to TRBJ2-1; perhaps TRBD2 as D (6 bases). CDR1 is PRHDT, CDR2 FYEKMQ, per germline (reference sequence). The CDR3 spans 15 residues. The V and J ends lost 5 bases and 6 bases respectively, with 17 bases between them. In DNA, the CDR3 is TGTGCCAGCAGCCCCCAGGACTACCTACCCAATGAGCAGTTCTTC. Protein sequence: CASSPQDYLPNEQFF.

Regarding this clonotype: Being one base from a much bigger clone, this may be a read error. This chain links TRBV20-1 with TRBJ2-2, with D tentatively TRBD1 (6 bases). Germline-derived CDR1 and CDR2 are DFQATT and SNEGSKA (reference sequence). The CDR3 runs to 13 residues. The CDR3 spells CSAIQGYTGELIF. Here the CDR3 DNA reads TGCAGTGCTATTCAGGGGTACACCGGGGAGCTGATTTTT.

In regard to this clonotype: A far bigger clonotype differs at one base, so this is likely a read error. This chain's CDR3 is CASSPPSSLDNEQYF. In DNA, the CDR3 is TGTGCCAGCAGTCCCCCATCTAGCTTGGACAATGAGCAGTACTTC. The genes are TRBV28 and TRBJ2-5, with D tentatively TRBD1 or TRBD2 (5 bases each). The CDR3 is 15 residues long. Germline loops: CDR1 MDHEN, CDR2 SYDVKM. The ends were cut back, 5 bases at V and 11 bases at J, with 24 bases in the middle. The full variable domain, with the rest looked up from reference TRBV28 and TRBJ2-5, is DVKVTQSSRYLVKRTGEKVFLECVQDMDHENMFWYRQDPGLGLRLIYFSYDVKMKEKGDIPEGYSVSREKKERFSLILESASTNQTSMYLCASSPPSSLDNEQYFGPGTRLLVL.

As concerns this clonotype: A far larger clone is only one base removed, so a read error is likely. The V and J genes are TRBV2 and TRBJ1-1, with D uncertain. Between the trimmed V and J ends, which lost 6 bases and 1 base, there was a span of 18 bases. This CDR3 has 16 amino acids. Germline CDR1 and CDR2: SNHLY and FYNNEI. CDR3 nucleotides: TGTGCCAGCAGCGCCACCACAGCGAACGAGAACACTGAAGCTTTCTTT. Translation gives CASSATTANENTEAFF. Filled out from reference TRBV2 and TRBJ1-1, the complete variable domain reads EPEVTQTPSHQVTQMGQEVILRCVPISNHLYFYWYRQILGQKVEFLVSFYNNEISEKSEIFDDQFSVERPDGSNFTLKIRSTKLEDSAMYFCASSATTANENTEAFFGQGTRLTVV.

Many counts were recorded for this clonotype. The chain carries TRBV6-5 and TRBJ2-7; D may be TRBD1 (6 bases). CDR3 size: 12 residues. The germline V and J ends were trimmed by 0 bases and 9 bases, with 9 bases remaining between them. Germline loops: CDR1 MNHEY, CDR2 SVGAGI. The CDR3 region has the DNA TGTGCCAGCAGTTACTCTTCAGGGGTGCAGTACTTC. Protein product: CASSYSSGVQYF.

The V gene is TRBV30, the J gene TRBJ1-5; 8 nucleotides line up with TRBD1. This CDR3 region has 15 residues. V trimming: 2 bases; J trimming: 7 bases; junction bases outside the gene matches: 10. Germline CDR1 and CDR2: GTSNPN and SVGIG (reference sequence). CDR3: CAWSIGQGQRQPQHF. The DNA of the CDR3 is TGTGCCTGGAGTATCGGACAGGGCCAGAGGCAGCCCCAGCATTTT.

This clonotype was seen many times. The chain is built from TRBV4-3 and TRBJ2-1, with 11 nucleotides matching TRBD2. The germline gives CDR1 LGHNA, CDR2 YSLEER. The CDR3 is 17 amino acids. With V trimmed by 0 bases and J by 6 bases, 7 bases remained unmatched. As DNA, the CDR3 is TGCGCCAGCAGCCAAGATCTCGGGACTAGCGGCCCCAATGAGCAGTTCTTC. Protein: CASSQDLGTSGPNEQFF.

CDR3 residues: CASSPRRGTQYF. For the CDR3, the DNA is TGTGCCAGCAGCCCCAGGAGGGGGACCCAGTACTTC. The chain employs TRBV7-2 and TRBJ2-5; a possible D gene is TRBD2 (6 bases). This CDR3 is built from 12 residues. The germline gives CDR1 SGHTA, CDR2 FQGNSA. The ends were cut back, 5 bases at V and 7 bases at J, with 11 bases in the middle.

The table lists this clonotype with many counts. The V call is TRBV28, the J call TRBJ2-1; 8 positions match TRBD1. Germline CDR1 and CDR2: MDHEN and SYDVKM. The CDR3 runs to 14 residues. V lost 5 bases, J lost 13 bases, and 13 bases stayed unmatched. The CDR3: CASSHGQGSSPQFF. The CDR3, as DNA: TGTGCCAGCAGTCACGGACAGGGTTCAAGCCCCCAGTTCTTC. Together with reference TRBV28 and TRBJ2-1, the CDR3 gives the full variable domain: DVKVTQSSRYLVKRTGEKVFLECVQDMDHENMFWYRQDPGLGLRLIYFSYDVKMKEKGDIPEGYSVSREKKERFSLILESASTNQTSMYLCASSHGQGSSPQFFGPGTRLTVL.

There are many counts of this clonotype. The rearrangement joins TRBV28 to TRBJ2-1; TRBD2 might be the D (6 bases). CDR1 and CDR2 from the germline V gene are MDHEN and SYDVKM. V lost 6 bases, J lost 5 bases, and 14 bases lay in between. CDR3 length equals 14 residues. CDR3 sequence reads: CASSKGLPDNEQFF. The DNA for the CDR3 is TGTGCCAGCAGCAAGGGACTCCCTGACAATGAGCAGTTCTTC.

This clonotype turned up a few times. The chain is built from TRBV4-1 and TRBJ2-5; D unresolved. Germline lookup yields CDR1 MGHRA and CDR2 YSYEKL. With 1 base removed from V and 3 bases from J, the gap between germline ends came to 9 bases. The length of the CDR3 is 14 residues. DNA for the CDR3: TGCGCCAGCAGCCAAGTGTACGGAAAAGAGACCCAGTACTTC. Amino acids: CASSQVYGKETQYF.

This clonotype turned up a few times. The rearrangement joins TRBV19 to TRBJ2-7; D gene unclear. V lost 3 bases and J lost 3, with 9 bases in between. This CDR3 is built from 13 residues. In germline, CDR1 is LNHDA, CDR2 SQIVND (reference sequence). The CDR3: CASSIASDYEQYF. CDR3 nucleotide sequence: TGTGCCAGTAGTATCGCGTCGGACTACGAGCAGTACTTC. Full variable domain (missing parts from reference TRBV19 and TRBJ2-7): DGGITQSPKYLFRKEGQNVTLSCEQNLNHDAMYWYRQDPGQGLRLIYYSQIVNDFQKGDIAEGYSVSREKKESFPLTVTSAQKNPTAFYLCASSIASDYEQYFGPGTRLTVT.

As to this clonotype: This may be a read error, as it is one base from a much larger clone. The V call is TRBV6-2 or TRBV6-3, the J call TRBJ2-1; D unclear. The CDR3 loop spans 11 amino acids. Germline CDR1 is MNHEY and CDR2 is SVGEGT. Here the CDR3 reads CASTSYNDQFF. The CDR3, as DNA: TGTGCCAGCACCTCCTACAATGACCAGTTCTTC.

Of note for this clonotype: Only one base separates this from a far larger clonotype, so it likely reflects a read error. V gene TRBV11-2 combines with J gene TRBJ2-3, with D unclear. The germline gives CDR1 SGHAT, CDR2 FQNNGV. Trimming took 1 base from V and 2 from J, leaving 16 bases between them. There are 17 residues in the CDR3. The CDR3 loop is CASSLGFSCSFTDTQYF. The CDR3 coding sequence is TGTGCCAGCAGCTTAGGCTTCTCGTGTTCCTTCACAGATACGCAGTATTTT.

This clonotype was detected ten times or more. This chain links TRBV28 with TRBJ2-5, with D unresolved. This CDR3 has 14 residues. V lost 1 base to trimming and J lost 5 bases, with 11 bases between them. Germline V lookup: CDR1 MDHEN, CDR2 SYDVKM. The CDR3 spells CASSLLSLIETQYF. CDR3 DNA: TGTGCCAGCAGTTTATTGTCTTTAATTGAGACCCAGTACTTC.

The V and J genes are TRBV6-1 and TRBJ2-1; 15 bases fit TRBD2. The CDR3 contains 19 residues. The V gene's germline CDR1 is MNHNS and CDR2 SASEGT. After removal of 7 bases from V and 1 base from J, the junction contained 11 bases not matched to a gene. CDR3 nucleotides: TGTGCCAGCACCGACGCGGGACTAGCGGGAGGAAAATCCTACAATGAGCAGTTCTTC. Translated: CASTDAGLAGGKSYNEQFF.